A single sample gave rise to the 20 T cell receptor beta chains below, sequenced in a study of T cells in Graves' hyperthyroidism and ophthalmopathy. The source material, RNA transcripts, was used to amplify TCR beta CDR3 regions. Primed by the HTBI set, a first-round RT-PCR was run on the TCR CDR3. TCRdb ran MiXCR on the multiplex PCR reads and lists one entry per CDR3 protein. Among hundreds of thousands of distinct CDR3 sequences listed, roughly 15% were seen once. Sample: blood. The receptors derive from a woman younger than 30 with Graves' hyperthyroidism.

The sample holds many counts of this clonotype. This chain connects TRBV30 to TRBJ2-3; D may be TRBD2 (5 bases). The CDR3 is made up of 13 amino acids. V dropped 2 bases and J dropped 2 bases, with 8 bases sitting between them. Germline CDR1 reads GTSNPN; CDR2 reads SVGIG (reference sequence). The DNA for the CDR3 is TGTGCCTGGAGTCGGGATCCCACAGATACGCAGTATTTT. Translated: CAWSRDPTDTQYF.

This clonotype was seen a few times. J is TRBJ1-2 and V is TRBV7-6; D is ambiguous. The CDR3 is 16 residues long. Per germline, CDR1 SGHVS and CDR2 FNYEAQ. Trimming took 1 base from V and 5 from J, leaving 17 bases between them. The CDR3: CASSLEIGPPGYGYTF. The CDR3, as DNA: TGTGCCAGCAGCTTAGAAATCGGCCCTCCGGGGTATGGCTACACCTTC.

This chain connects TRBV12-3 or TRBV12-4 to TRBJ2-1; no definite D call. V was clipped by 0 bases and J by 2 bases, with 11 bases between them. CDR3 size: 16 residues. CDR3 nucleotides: TGTGCCAGCAGTTTAGCAGGTCAGGTACCCTACAATGAGCAGTTCTTC. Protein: CASSLAGQVPYNEQFF.

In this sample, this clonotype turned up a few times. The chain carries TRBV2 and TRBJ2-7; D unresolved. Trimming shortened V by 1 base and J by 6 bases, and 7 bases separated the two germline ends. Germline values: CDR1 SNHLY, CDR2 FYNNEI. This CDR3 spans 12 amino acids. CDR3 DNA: TGTGCCAGCAGTGAAGGGGTATCCGAGCAGTACTTC. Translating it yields CASSEGVSEQYF.

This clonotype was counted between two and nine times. The CDR3 spells CASSLPATAGYYEQYF. In nucleotides, the CDR3 is TGTGCCAGCAGCCTCCCCGCCACGGCGGGGTACTACGAGCAGTACTTC. The gene calls are TRBV9 and TRBJ2-7; possibly TRBD2 for D (6 bases). Between the trimmed V and J ends, which lost 4 bases and 3 bases, there was a span of 20 bases. Germline-derived CDR1 and CDR2 are SGDLS and YYNGEE. This CDR3 is 16 amino acids long.

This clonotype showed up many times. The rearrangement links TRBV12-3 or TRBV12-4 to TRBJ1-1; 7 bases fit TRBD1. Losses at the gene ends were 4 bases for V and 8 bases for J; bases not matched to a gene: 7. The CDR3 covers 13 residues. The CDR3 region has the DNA TGTGCCAGCAGTTGGACAGGTCTAGCAGAAGCTTTCTTT. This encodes CASSWTGLAEAFF.

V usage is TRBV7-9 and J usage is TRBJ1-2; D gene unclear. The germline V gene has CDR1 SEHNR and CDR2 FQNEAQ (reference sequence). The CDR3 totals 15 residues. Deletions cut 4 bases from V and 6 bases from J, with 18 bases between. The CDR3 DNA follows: TGTGCCAGCAGCTCGGCCGCCCGGTCCAACAATGGCTACACCTTC. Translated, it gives CASSSAARSNNGYTF.

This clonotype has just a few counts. CDR3 loop: CSARQGRADTQYF. In DNA, the CDR3 is TGCAGTGCTAGACAGGGGCGGGCAGATACGCAGTATTTT. This chain joins TRBV20-1 and TRBJ2-3, with D possibly matching TRBD1 (6 bases). The CDR3 sequence is 13 residues long. Germline assignment: CDR1 DFQATT and CDR2 SNEGSKA (reference sequence). Trimming shortened V by 2 bases and J by 4 bases, and 10 bases separated the two germline ends.

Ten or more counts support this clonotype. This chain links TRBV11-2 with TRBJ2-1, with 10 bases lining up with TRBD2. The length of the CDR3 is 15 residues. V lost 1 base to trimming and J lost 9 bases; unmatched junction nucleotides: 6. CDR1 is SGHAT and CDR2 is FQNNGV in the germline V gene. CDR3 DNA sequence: TGTGCCAGCAGCTTAGTCGTAGCGGGAGGATTTGAGCAGTTCTTC. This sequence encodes CASSLVVAGGFEQFF.

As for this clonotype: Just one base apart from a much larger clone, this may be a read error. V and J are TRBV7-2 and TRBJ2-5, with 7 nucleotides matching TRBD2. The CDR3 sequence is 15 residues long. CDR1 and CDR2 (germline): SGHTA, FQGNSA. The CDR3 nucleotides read TGTGCCAGCGGCTTATCCTGGACTAGGGTAGGGACCCAGTACTTC. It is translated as CASGLSWTRVGTQYF.

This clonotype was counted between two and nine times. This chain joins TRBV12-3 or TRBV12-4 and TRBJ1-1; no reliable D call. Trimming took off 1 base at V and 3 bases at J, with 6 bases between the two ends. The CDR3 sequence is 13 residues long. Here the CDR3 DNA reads TGTGCCAGCAGTTTAGGGACTCACACTGAAGCTTTCTTT. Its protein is CASSLGTHTEAFF.

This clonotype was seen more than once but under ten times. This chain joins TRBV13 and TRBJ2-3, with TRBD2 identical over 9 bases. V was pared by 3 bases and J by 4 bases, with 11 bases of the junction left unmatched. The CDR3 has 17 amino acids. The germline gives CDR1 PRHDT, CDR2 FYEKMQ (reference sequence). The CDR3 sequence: CASSFTSQREESDTQYF. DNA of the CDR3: TGTGCCAGCAGCTTTACCAGCCAGCGGGAGGAATCAGATACGCAGTATTTT.

CDR3 in DNA: TGTGCCAGTAGTAACCGGGACGGCAGCTCCTATAATTCACCCCTCCACTTT. Its translation is CASSNRDGSSYNSPLHF. The gene calls are TRBV19 and TRBJ1-6; the D gene is possibly TRBD1 (5 bases). Per germline, CDR1 LNHDA and CDR2 SQIVND (reference sequence). The CDR3 is made up of 17 amino acids. Trimming left V 4 bases short and J 0 bases short, with 13 bases between.

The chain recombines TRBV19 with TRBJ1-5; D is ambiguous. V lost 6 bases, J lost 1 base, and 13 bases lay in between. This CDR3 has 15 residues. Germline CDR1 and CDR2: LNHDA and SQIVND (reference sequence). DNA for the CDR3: TGTGCCAGTAGGGGCGCGGATTTAAGCAATCAGCCCCAGCATTTT. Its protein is CASRGADLSNQPQHF.

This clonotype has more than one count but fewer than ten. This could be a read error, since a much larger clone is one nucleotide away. The CDR3 DNA is TGCAGTGCTAGAGATCATCCGGGGCCGAACACTGAAGCTTCCTTT. It yields the protein CSARDHPGPNTEASF. The rearrangement uses TRBV20-1 and TRBJ1-1; D may be TRBD1 (5 bases). The CDR3 is 15 amino acids. In germline, CDR1 is DFQATT, CDR2 SNEGSKA (reference sequence).

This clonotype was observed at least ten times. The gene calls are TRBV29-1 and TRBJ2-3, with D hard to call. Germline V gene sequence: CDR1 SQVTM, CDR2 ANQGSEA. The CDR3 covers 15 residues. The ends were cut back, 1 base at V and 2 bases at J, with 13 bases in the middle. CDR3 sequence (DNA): TGCAGCGTTGAAGGGTCCCGTGGAGTCACAGATACGCAGTATTTT. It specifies CSVEGSRGVTDTQYF.

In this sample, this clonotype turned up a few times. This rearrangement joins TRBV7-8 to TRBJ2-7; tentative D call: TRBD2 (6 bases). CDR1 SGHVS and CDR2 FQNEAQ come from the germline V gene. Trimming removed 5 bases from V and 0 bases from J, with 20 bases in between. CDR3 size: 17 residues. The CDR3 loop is CASSPRFIAVSSYEQYF. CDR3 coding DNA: TGTGCCAGCAGCCCCCGCTTTATAGCGGTTAGCTCCTACGAGCAGTACTTC.

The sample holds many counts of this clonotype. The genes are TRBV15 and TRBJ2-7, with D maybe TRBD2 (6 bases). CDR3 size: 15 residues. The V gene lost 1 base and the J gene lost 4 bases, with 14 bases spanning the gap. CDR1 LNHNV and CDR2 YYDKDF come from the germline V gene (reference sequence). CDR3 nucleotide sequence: TGTGCCACCAGCAGAGCTGGCGGGAATAGTTACGAGCAGTACTTC. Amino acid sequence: CATSRAGGNSYEQYF.

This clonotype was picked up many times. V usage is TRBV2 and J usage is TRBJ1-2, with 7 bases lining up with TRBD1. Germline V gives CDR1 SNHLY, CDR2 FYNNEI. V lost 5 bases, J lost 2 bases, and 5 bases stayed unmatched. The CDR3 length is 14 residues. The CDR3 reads CASSRQGHNYGYTF. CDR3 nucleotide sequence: TGTGCCAGCAGTCGACAGGGCCACAACTATGGCTACACCTTC.

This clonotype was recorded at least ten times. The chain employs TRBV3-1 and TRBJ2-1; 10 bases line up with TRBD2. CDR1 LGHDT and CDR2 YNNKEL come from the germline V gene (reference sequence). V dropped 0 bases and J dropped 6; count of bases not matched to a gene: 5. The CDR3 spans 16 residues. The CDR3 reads CASSQEPAGGGNEQFF. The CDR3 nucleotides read TGTGCCAGCAGCCAAGAGCCAGCGGGAGGGGGCAATGAGCAGTTCTTC.